This T cell receptor (beta chain) derives from a study of vaccination and CD4 T cells after COVID-19. For the study at large: Overlapping spike peptides from SARS-CoV-2, HCoV-NL63, HCoV-OC43 and HCoV-229E served to stimulate the cells. No peptide, an HIV-1 Nef pool, or a CEFX pool was what each control culture received. The study, taken as a whole, reports: Relatively few convalescent patients were studied; early post-infection timepoints were not included. Within convalescent individuals, 304 out of 307 vaccine-specific clones proved to be spike mono-reactive.

This clonotype appeared once. Its antigen is not known. Specified treatment: roughly 11-day PBMC culture with coronavirus spike peptide pools or control peptides (ViraFEST assay). The CDR3 length is 16 residues. Germline CDR1 SGHTA, CDR2 FQGNSA. The V gene lost 1 base and the J gene lost 4 bases, with 13 bases spanning the gap. With the Oncomine TCR Beta short-read assay, DNA from cultured CD4+ T cells was sequenced. TCRdb redid the calling of the PCR reads with MiXCR, one entry per CDR3 protein. The table has 25,000 to 30,000 distinct CDR3 sequences, less than 80% seen once; the top ten hold around 17%.

The TCR was taken from a human donor who received a COVID-19 vaccine. V usage is TRBV7-2 and J usage is TRBJ2-2; D might be TRBD1 (5 bases). Sequenced material: CD4+ T cells from blood, cultured in vitro, taken after SARS-CoV-2 vaccination. The CDR3 protein is CASSLDGLGVTGELFF. CDR3 coding DNA: TGTGCCAGCAGCTTAGATGGTTTAGGGGTCACCGGGGAGCTGTTTTTT. The full variable domain, completed using reference TRBV7-2 and TRBJ2-2, is GAGVSQSPSNKVTEKGKDVELRCDPISGHTALYWYRQSLGQGLEFLIYFQGNSAPDKSGLPSDRFSAERTGGSVSTLTIQRTQQEDSAVYLCASSLDGLGVTGELFFGEGSRLTVL.